The sequence of this T cell receptor beta chain was determined in a study of T-cell reconstitution after alpha-beta-depleted transplantation in children (dated by TCRdb to 2015 to 2016). About the full investigation: T-cell immune reconstitution after TCRalphabeta/CD19-depleted allogeneic hematopoietic cell transplantation in children was quantitatively tracked in the study by means of TCR repertoire profiling. Paper-wide results and their limitations: In some patients, the high TCRbeta diversity seen at day 60 was put down to recipient T cells and intrathymic progenitors that had survived conditioning. The frequencies of hyperexpanded clones fell over the following months, and after one year, T-cell counts and TCRbeta diversity were mostly attributed to newly produced T cells. Apparently early alphabetaT-cell count recovery about two months after transplant reportedly relied on only several hundred rapidly expanded clones derived from non-depleted graft cells.

Taken with the paper, the label for treatment or condition translates to: allogeneic hematopoietic cell transplantation with graft depleted of TCRalphabeta T cells and CD19 B cells. The transplant recipients were children given TCRalphabeta/CD19-depleted allogeneic hematopoietic cell grafts. This clonotype has just a few counts. Its antigen is not yet known. No quality values exist for individual bases; no much larger clone is one base distant. Taken from cysteine to phenylalanine, the CDR3 has 12 residues. Only the CDR3 DNA is retained, 36 bases long and in frame from the first base. From V the trimming removes 3 bases and from J it removes 3 bases, while the gene matches leave 1 base of the junction unaccounted for. As encoded in the germline V gene (reference sequence), CDR1 is DFQATT while CDR2 is SNEGSKA. The library was generated by PCR. Sequenced using an Illumina HiSeq 2500. To normalize quantification of the TCRbeta repertoire, the TCR libraries were built with molecular barcoding that relied on unique molecular identifiers. TCRdb reworked the public reads: Q25 trimming with fastp, MiXCR clone assembly, productive beta chains retained. Each entry merges the rows of one CDR3 protein and shows their most common DNA and genes. The sample has 200,000 or so distinct CDR3 sequences on record, about 8.4% of them singletons. The ten largest make up 35% of the sample.

The receptor was derived from a male patient aged 2 to 9 who had a stem cell transplant for acute myeloid leukemia, so the T cells may come from the graft donor. The sequences come from PBMCs, mostly from graft donor cells, collected 360 days after TCRalphabeta/CD19-depleted stem cell transplant. The chain links TRBV20-1 with TRBJ2-7; 8 bases in between match TRBD1. The sequenced DNA is TGCAGTGCTAGTACAGGGGGCTACGAGCAGTACTTC. This codes for CSASTGGYEQYF.